The clone carrying this TCR beta chain has just a few counts. Its antigen is currently unknown. The CDR3 has 16 amino acids. Germline V CDR1 and CDR2: SGHRS, YFSETQ. V gave up 1 base and J gave up 2 bases; unmatched junction bases: 5. The data were taken from a study of T-cell memory formation after mild COVID-19. Study background: There were largely donor-specific TCR clusters. Study results and caveats: That cross-reactive memory joined was suggested by some responding clones appearing in pre-infection memory.

Libraries for TCRalpha and TCRbeta carried sample barcodes and unique molecular identifiers via 5'RACE. MiXCR was run by TCRdb on the 5' RACE reads, yielding one entry per CDR3 protein. The sample has a few hundred thousand distinct CDR3 sequences, over 13% seen once; the top ten hold roughly a fifth. The V gene is TRBV5-1, the J gene TRBJ2-2, with TRBD2 identical over 7 bases. The clonotype comes from a young man who had mild COVID-19 (a few samples of this study predate the infection). Cell type and time point are not known. Material: PBMCs or a T cell subset sorted from them (not recorded which). CDR3: CASSLSGLDNTGELFF. The CDR3 DNA is TGCGCCAGCAGCTTGAGTGGACTAGACAACACCGGGGAGCTGTTTTTT. The full variable domain, completed using reference TRBV5-1 and TRBJ2-2, is KAGVTQTPRYLIKTRGQQVTLSCSPISGHRSVSWYQQTPGQGLQFLFEYFSETQRNKGNFPGRFSGRQFSNSRSEMNVSTLELGDSALYLCASSLSGLDNTGELFFGEGSRLTVL.